This T cell receptor (beta chain) was retrieved from a study of blood T cells in healthy people across ages. Study as a whole: Template switching recovered approximately one barcoded beta molecule for every two T cells.

Trimming took off 2 bases at V and 7 bases at J, with 14 bases between the two ends. Germline-derived CDR1 and CDR2 are SEHNR and FQNEAQ (reference sequence). The length of the CDR3 is 14 residues. The authors isolated at least 6 million PBMCs per sample. This clonotype was observed at least ten times. Primers used in a second PCR of about 7 to 12 cycles were a sample-barcoded 5' primer and a J-beta primer mix. MiXCR, applied by TCRdb to the 5' RACE reads, yields one record per CDR3 protein. The sample has about a million distinct CDR3 sequences, around 48% seen once. The sequence was collected from a man aged 25-40 years in good health. Sequencing was carried out using blood. The chain employs TRBV7-9 and TRBJ1-1, with a weak D call TRBD1 (5 bases). CDR3 DNA: TGTGCCAGCAGCTTAAATGAGGGGTCGAGTGAAGCTTTCTTT. This codes for CASSLNEGSSEAFF.